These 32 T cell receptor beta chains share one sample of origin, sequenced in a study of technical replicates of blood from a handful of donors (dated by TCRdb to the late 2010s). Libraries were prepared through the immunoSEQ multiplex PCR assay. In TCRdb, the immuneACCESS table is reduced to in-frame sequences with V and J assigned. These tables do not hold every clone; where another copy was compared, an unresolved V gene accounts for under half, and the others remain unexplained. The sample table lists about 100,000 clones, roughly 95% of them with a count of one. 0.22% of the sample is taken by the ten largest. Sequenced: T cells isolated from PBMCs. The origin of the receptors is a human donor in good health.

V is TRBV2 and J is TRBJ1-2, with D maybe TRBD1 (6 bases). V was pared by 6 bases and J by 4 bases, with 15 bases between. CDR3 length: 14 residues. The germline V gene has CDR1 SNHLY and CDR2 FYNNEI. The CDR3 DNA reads TGTGCCAGCAGCGCTAACAGGGTCGGCTATGGCTACACCTTC. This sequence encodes CASSANRVGYGYTF.

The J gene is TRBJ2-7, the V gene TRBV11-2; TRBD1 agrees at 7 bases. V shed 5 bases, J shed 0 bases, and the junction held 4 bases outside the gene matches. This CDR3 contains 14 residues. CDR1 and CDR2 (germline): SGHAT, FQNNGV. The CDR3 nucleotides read TGTGCCAGCAGCATCGACAGGGCCTCCTACGAGCAGTACTTC. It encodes CASSIDRASYEQYF.

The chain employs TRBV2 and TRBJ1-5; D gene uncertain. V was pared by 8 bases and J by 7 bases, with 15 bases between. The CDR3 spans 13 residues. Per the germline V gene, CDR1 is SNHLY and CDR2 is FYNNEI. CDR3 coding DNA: TGTGCCAGCGTAGAAACCACGGGGCAGCCCCAGCATTTT. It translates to CASVETTGQPQHF.

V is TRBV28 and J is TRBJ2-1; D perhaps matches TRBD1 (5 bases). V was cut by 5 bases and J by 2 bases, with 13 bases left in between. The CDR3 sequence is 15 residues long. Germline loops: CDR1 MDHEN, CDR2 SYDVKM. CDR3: CASSPRAATYNEQFF. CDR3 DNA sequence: TGTGCCAGCAGTCCCAGGGCGGCAACCTACAATGAGCAGTTCTTC.

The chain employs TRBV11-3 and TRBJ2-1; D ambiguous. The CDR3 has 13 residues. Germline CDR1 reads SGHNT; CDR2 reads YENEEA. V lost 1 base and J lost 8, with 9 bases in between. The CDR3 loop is CASSLVAIHEQFF. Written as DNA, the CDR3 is TGTGCCAGCAGCTTAGTGGCAATCCATGAGCAGTTCTTC. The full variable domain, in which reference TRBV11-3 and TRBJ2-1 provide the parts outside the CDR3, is EAGVVQSPRYKIIEKKQPVAFWCNPISGHNTLYWYLQNLGQGPELLIRYENEEAVDDSQLPKDRFSAERLKGVDSTLKIQPAELGDSAVYLCASSLVAIHEQFFGPGTRLTVL.

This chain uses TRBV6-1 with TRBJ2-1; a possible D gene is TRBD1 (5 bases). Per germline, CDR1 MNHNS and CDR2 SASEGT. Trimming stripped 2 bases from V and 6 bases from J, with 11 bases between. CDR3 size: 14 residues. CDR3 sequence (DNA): TGTGCCAGCAGTGAATTAGGGCAGGGCAATGAGCAGTTCTTC. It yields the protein CASSELGQGNEQFF.

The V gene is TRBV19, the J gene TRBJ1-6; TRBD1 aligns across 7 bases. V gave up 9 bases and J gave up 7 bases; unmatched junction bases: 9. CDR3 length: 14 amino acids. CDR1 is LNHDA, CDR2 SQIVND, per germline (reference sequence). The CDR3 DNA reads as TGTGCCAGGGAGGGGGCAGGGTTGAATTCACCCCTCCACTTT. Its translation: CAREGAGLNSPLHF.

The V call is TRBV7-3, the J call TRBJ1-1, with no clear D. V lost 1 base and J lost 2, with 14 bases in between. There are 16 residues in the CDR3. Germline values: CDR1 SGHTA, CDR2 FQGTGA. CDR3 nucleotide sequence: TGTGCCAGCAGCTTAAATAGGCCGGGGATCAACACTGAAGCTTTCTTT. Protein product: CASSLNRPGINTEAFF. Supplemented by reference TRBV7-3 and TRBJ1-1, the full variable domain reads GAGVSQTPSNKVTEKGKYVELRCDPISGHTALYWYRQSLGQGPEFLIYFQGTGAADDSGLPNDRFFAVRPEGSVSTLKIQRTERGDSAVYLCASSLNRPGINTEAFFGQGTRLTVV.

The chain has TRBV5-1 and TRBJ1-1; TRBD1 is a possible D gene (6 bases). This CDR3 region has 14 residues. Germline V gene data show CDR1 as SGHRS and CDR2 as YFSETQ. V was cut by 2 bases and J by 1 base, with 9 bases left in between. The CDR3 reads CASSLRTANTEAFF. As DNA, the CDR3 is TGCGCCAGCAGCTTAAGGACAGCGAACACTGAAGCTTTCTTT.

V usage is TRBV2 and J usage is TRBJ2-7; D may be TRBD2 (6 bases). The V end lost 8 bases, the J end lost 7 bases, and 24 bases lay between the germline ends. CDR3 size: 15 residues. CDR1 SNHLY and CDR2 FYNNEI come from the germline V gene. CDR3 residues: CASQVGPQVRGEQYF. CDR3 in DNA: TGTGCCAGCCAGGTGGGACCGCAGGTACGGGGGGAGCAGTACTTC.

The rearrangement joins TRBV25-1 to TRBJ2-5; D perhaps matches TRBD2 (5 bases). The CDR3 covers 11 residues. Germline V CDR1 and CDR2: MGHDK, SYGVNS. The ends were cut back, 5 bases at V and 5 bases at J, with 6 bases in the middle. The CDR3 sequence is CASSRGETQYF. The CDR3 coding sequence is TGTGCCAGCAGTCGCGGGGAGACCCAGTACTTC.

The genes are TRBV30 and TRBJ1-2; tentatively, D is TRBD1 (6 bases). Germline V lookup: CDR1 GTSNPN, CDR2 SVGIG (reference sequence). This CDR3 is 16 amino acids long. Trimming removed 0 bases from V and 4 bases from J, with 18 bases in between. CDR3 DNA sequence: TGTGCCTGGAGTGTCCCCCCGGACAGCCTGTCCTATGGCTACACCTTC. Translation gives CAWSVPPDSLSYGYTF.

CDR3 DNA sequence: TGTGCTAGTGGTCCTGGGACAGGTAGGGTTGCTTTCTTT. It encodes CASGPGTGRVAFF. The genes are TRBV12-5 and TRBJ1-1, with TRBD1 matching 8 bases. CDR3 size: 13 residues. V was clipped by 5 bases and J by 11 bases; unmatched bases: 10. The germline V gene has CDR1 LGHNT and CDR2 FRNRAP.

CDR3 coding DNA: TGTGCCAGCAGTTCAGGACAGGGTGAAATTTTTGCTGAAGCTTTCTTT. Translating it yields CASSSGQGEIFAEAFF. J is TRBJ1-1 and V is TRBV7-9; 8 bases map to TRBD1. This CDR3 has 16 amino acids. CDR1 is SEHNR and CDR2 is FQNEAQ in the germline V gene (reference sequence). Trimming took 6 bases from V and 6 from J; bases not matched to a gene: 15.

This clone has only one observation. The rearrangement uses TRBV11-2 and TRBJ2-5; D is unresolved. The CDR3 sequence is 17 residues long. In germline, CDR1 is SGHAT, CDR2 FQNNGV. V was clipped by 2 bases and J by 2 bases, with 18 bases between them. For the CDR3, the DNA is TGTGCCAGCAGCTTATCGCGGATGGAGAGCCCTCAAGAGACCCAGTACTTC. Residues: CASSLSRMESPQETQYF.

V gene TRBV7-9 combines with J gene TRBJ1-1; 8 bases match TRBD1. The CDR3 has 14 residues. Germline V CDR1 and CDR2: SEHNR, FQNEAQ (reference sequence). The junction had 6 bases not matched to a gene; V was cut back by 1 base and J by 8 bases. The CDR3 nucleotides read TGTGCCAGCAGCTTAGGGGGGAGGGACAGGGAAGCTTTCTTT. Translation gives CASSLGGRDREAFF.

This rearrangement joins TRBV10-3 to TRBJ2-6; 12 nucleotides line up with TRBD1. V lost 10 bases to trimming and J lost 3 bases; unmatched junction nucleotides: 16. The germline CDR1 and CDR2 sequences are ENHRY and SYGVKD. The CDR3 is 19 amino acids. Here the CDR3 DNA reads TGTGCCACGGGGGGAAAGAACGGGACAGGGGGCTTTGGGGCCAACGTCCTGACTTTC. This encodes CATGGKNGTGGFGANVLTF.

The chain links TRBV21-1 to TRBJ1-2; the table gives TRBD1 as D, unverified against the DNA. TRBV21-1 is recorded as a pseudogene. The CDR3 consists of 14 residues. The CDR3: CASSNRPDTYGYTF. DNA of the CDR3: TGTGCCAGCAGCAATCGCCCCGACACCTATGGCTACACCTTC.

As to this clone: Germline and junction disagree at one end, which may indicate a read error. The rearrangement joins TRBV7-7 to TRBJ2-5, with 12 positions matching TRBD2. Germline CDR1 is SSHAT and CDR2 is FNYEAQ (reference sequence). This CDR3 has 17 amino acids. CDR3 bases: TGTGCTAGCAGCCGCCGAGAGACTAGCGGGGGCGATCGGACCCAGTACTTC. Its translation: CASSRRETSGGDRTQYF.

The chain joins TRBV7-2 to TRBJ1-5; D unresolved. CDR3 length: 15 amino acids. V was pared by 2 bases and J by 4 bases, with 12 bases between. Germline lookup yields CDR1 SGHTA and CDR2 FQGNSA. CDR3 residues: CASSLFRGVNQPQHF. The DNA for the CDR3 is TGTGCCAGCAGCTTATTTCGAGGAGTAAATCAGCCCCAGCATTTT.

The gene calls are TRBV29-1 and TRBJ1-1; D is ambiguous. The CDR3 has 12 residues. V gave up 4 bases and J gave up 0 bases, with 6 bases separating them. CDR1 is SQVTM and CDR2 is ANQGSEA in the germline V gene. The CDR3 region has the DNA TGCAGCGTTGTTGGAGTGAACACTGAAGCTTTCTTT. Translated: CSVVGVNTEAFF.

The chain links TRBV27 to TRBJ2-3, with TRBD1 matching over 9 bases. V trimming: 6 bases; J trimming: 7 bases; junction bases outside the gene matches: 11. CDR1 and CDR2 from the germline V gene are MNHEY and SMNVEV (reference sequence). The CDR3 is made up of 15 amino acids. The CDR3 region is CASSRGQGIVNTQYF. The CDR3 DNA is TGTGCCAGCAGCCGGGGACAGGGAATCGTGAATACGCAGTATTTT.

In DNA, the CDR3 is TGTGCCAGCAGCCCCGGGCAGGGGATTGCCTACGAGCAGTACTTC. Protein sequence: CASSPGQGIAYEQYF. This rearrangement joins TRBV9 to TRBJ2-7, with D possibly being TRBD1 (6 bases). CDR1 is SGDLS, CDR2 YYNGEE, per germline. The CDR3 sequence is 15 residues long. V shed 4 bases and J shed 2 bases, with 16 bases lying between them.

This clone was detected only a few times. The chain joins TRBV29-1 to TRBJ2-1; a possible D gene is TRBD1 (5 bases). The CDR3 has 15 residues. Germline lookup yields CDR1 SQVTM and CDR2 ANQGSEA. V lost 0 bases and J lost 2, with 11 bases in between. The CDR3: CSVEDLGRAYNEQFF. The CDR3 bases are TGCAGCGTTGAAGATCTGGGCAGGGCCTACAATGAGCAGTTCTTC.

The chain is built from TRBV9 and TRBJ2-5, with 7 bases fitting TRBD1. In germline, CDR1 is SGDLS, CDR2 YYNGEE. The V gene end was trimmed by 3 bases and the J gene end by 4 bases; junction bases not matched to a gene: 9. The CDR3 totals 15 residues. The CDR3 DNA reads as TGTGCCAGCAGCGAGGGGCAGGGGGTCGTAGAGACCCAGTACTTC. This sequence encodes CASSEGQGVVETQYF.

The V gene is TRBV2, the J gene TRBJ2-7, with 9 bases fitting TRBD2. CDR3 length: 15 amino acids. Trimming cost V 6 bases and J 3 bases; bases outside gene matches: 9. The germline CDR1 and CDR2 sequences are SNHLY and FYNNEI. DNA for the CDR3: TGTGCCAGCAGAGCGACTAGCGGAAGAGTCTACGAGCAGTACTTC. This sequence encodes CASRATSGRVYEQYF.

The CDR3 sequence is CASNRDRTHRNQPQHF. The CDR3 DNA reads TGCGCCAGCAACCGCGATAGGACACACCGCAATCAGCCCCAGCATTTT. The chain links TRBV4-1 to TRBJ1-5; D possibly corresponds to TRBD1 (5 bases). Germline-derived CDR1 and CDR2 are MGHRA and YSYEKL. The CDR3 extends over 16 amino acids. V dropped 7 bases and J dropped 2 bases, with 18 bases sitting between them.

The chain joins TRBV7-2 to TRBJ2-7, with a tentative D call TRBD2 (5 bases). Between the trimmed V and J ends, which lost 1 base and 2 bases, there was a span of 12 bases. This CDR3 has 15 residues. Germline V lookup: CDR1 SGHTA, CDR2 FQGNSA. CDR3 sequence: CASSLDPSPTYEQYF. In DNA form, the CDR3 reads TGTGCCAGCAGCTTAGATCCTAGCCCAACCTACGAGCAGTACTTC.

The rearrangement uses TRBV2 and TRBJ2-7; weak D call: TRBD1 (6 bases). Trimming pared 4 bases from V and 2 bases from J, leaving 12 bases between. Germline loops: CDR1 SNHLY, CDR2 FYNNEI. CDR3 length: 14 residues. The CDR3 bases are TGTGCCAGCAGTGGGGGGCAAAGGGCCTACGAGCAGTACTTC. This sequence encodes CASSGGQRAYEQYF.

This chain's CDR3 is CASSAGQGSYEQYF. In DNA form, the CDR3 reads TGTGCCAGCAGCGCGGGACAGGGAAGCTACGAGCAGTACTTC. The chain recombines TRBV7-9 with TRBJ2-7; 9 nucleotides line up with TRBD1. This CDR3 spans 14 amino acids. Germline CDR1 is SEHNR and CDR2 is FQNEAQ (reference sequence). The V segment lost 5 bases and the J segment 3 bases; nucleotides outside the gene matches: 5.

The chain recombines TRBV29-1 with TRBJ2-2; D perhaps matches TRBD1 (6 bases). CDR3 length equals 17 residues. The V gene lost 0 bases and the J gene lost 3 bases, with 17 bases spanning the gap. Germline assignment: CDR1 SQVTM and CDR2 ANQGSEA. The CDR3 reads CSVEDTGSQRDTGELFF. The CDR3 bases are TGCAGCGTTGAAGATACAGGGTCCCAAAGGGACACCGGGGAGCTGTTTTTT.

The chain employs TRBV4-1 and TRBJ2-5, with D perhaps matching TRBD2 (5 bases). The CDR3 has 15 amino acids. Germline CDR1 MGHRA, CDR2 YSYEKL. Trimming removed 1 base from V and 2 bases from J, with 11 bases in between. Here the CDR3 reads CASSQAPREQETQYF. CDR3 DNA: TGCGCCAGCAGCCAAGCCCCTAGGGAGCAAGAGACCCAGTACTTC.